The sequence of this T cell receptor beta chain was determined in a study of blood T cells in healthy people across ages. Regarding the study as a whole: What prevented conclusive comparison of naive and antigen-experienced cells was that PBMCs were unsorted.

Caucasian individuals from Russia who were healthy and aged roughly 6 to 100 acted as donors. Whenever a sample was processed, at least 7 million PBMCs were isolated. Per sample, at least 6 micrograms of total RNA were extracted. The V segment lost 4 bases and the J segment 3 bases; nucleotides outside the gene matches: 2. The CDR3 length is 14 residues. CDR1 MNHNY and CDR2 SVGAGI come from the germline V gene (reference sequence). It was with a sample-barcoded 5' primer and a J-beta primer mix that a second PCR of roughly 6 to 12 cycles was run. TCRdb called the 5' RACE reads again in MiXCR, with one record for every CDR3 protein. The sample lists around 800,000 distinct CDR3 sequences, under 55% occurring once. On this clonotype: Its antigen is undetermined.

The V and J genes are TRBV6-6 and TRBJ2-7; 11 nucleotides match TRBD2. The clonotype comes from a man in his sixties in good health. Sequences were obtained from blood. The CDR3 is CASSWTSGYYEQYF. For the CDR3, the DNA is TGTGCCAGCAGTTGGACTAGCGGGTACTACGAGCAGTACTTC.